Described below is a single TCR beta chain sequence and its context. The CDR3 runs 18 residues. Trimming took 6 bases from V and 3 from J; bases not matched to a gene: 8. CDR1 and CDR2 (germline): MNHEY, SMNVEV (reference sequence). TCRdb keeps only in-frame clones here, not all; method: immunoSEQ multiplex PCR. This repertoire shows roughly 130,000 clones, roughly 83% found once; its top ten account for around 10%. The data were obtained in a study of blood T cell repertoires in COVID-19. The wider study: T cells, B-cell-depleted T cells, or PBMCs supplied cDNA or gDNA.

Across roughly 25 US areas, participants ranged in age from 18 to 89 years. Cohort assignment relied on participant-reported clinical history. Before being deemed recovered, Cohort 3 donors had two negative PCRs, clearance, or symptom resolution. The TCR comes from a man in his fifties who had recovered from COVID-19. Sequenced: PBMCs or T cells enriched from blood (not recorded which). The chain employs TRBV27 and TRBJ2-1; 16 bases fit TRBD2. This CDR3 reads CASRFSGLAGGVYNEQFF. In nucleotides, the CDR3 is TGTGCCAGCAGATTCTCGGGACTAGCGGGGGGGGTCTACAATGAGCAGTTCTTC.